A single sample gave rise to the 13 T cell receptor beta chains below, sequenced in a study of T cell responses to AZD1222 COVID-19 vaccine (dated by TCRdb to the early 2020s). The protocol used for the library was the immunoSEQ multiplex PCR assay. Not all clones reach the TCRdb copy of this immuneACCESS table, which keeps in-frame sequences only. Checked studies attribute under half of the gap to unresolved V genes and leave the rest unexplained. The sample table shows tens of thousands of clones, and roughly nine tenths are seen once. Of the sample, around 10% is held by the ten largest clones. The time point label corresponds to: about 28 days (+/-7) after the second vaccine dose. The sample here was peripheral blood, taken 28 days after the second AZD1222 dose. The receptors originated from an adult who received the AZD1222 COVID-19 vaccine.

The chain couples TRBV27 to TRBJ2-1; D unclear. V lost 3 bases and J lost 0, with 12 bases in between. This CDR3 contains 16 residues. Germline V lookup: CDR1 MNHEY, CDR2 SMNVEV (reference sequence). CDR3 coding DNA: TGTGCCAGCAGTTTGAACAACCACCCCTCCTACAATGAGCAGTTCTTC. Its translation: CASSLNNHPSYNEQFF.

This chain connects TRBV19 to TRBJ1-2, with 7 bases that match TRBD1. CDR1 and CDR2 (germline): LNHDA, SQIVND (reference sequence). V lost 7 bases, J lost 5 bases, and 13 bases stayed unmatched. The CDR3 runs to 15 residues. In nucleotides, the CDR3 is TGTGCCAGTACCACAACAGGGGCCGGGGGATATGGCTACACCTTC. This translates into CASTTTGAGGYGYTF.

The rearrangement joins TRBV7-6 to TRBJ1-1; a possible D gene is TRBD1 (6 bases). The germline V gene encodes CDR1 SGHVS and CDR2 FNYEAQ. The CDR3 loop spans 15 amino acids. The germline V and J ends were trimmed by 0 bases and 1 base, with 9 bases remaining between them. This chain's CDR3 is CASSLAGQANTEAFF. CDR3 coding DNA: TGTGCCAGCAGCTTAGCGGGACAAGCGAACACTGAAGCTTTCTTT.

This chain connects TRBV27 to TRBJ1-1, with D unresolved. V was pared by 6 bases and J by 5 bases, with 10 bases between. The CDR3 is 12 amino acids. Per germline, CDR1 MNHEY and CDR2 SMNVEV (reference sequence). The CDR3 nucleotides read TGTGCCAGCAGAGATTTAGTTACTGAAGCTTTCTTT. This sequence encodes CASRDLVTEAFF.

The gene calls are TRBV10-3 and TRBJ1-5, with D tentatively TRBD1 (5 bases). Germline lookup yields CDR1 ENHRY and CDR2 SYGVKD. V was shortened by 7 bases and J by 1 base, with 8 bases between the two germline ends. The CDR3 length is 13 residues. The CDR3 coding sequence is TGTGCCATCACCCGGGACAGCAATCAGCCCCAGCATTTT. Protein: CAITRDSNQPQHF.

This clone came up a few times. The chain uses TRBV5-6 and TRBJ1-4; D call uncertain. Germline assignment: CDR1 SGHDT and CDR2 YYEEEE. CDR3 length: 14 residues. V was clipped by 0 bases and J by 5 bases, with 8 bases between them. The CDR3 bases are TGTGCCAGCAGCTTGGAGGGTAGAAATGAAAAACTGTTTTTT. As protein: CASSLEGRNEKLFF.

The chain is built from TRBV20-1 and TRBJ1-1, with D hard to call. Germline CDR1 is DFQATT and CDR2 is SNEGSKA (reference sequence). The V gene lost 5 bases and the J gene lost 7 bases, with 11 bases spanning the gap. CDR3 length: 11 residues. The chain's CDR3 is CSASFRYEAFF. Written as DNA, the CDR3 is TGCAGTGCTTCCTTCCGATATGAAGCTTTCTTT.

The rearrangement links TRBV9 to TRBJ1-6; 7 nucleotides agree with TRBD1. The CDR3 is made up of 16 amino acids. V was pared by 2 bases and J by 7 bases, with 9 bases of the junction left unmatched. Germline CDR1 reads SGDLS; CDR2 reads YYNGEE. The DNA for the CDR3 is TGTGCCAGCAGCGTTTACCGGGACAGTTCCAATTCACCCCTCCACTTT. Its protein is CASSVYRDSSNSPLHF.

This chain uses TRBV30 with TRBJ2-5, with D possibly TRBD2 on 6 matching bases. From germline, CDR1 is GTSNPN and CDR2 SVGIG (reference sequence). Trimming cost V 0 bases and J 5 bases, with 10 bases left between them. This CDR3 has 13 amino acids. CDR3 nucleotides: TGTGCCTGGAGTGTATGGGGGGTCGAGACCCAGTACTTC. Protein product: CAWSVWGVETQYF.

V usage is TRBV12-3 or TRBV12-4 and J usage is TRBJ2-5; no reliable D call. The CDR3 sequence is 12 residues long. V was cut by 4 bases and J by 3 bases, with 6 bases left in between. This CDR3 is CASSSKKETQYF. As DNA, the CDR3 is TGTGCCAGCAGTTCTAAAAAAGAGACCCAGTACTTC.

The chain combines TRBV9 with TRBJ1-1; tentative D call: TRBD1 (5 bases). Trimming took 3 bases from V and 4 from J, leaving 13 bases between them. This CDR3 contains 14 residues. The germline CDR1 and CDR2 sequences are SGDLS and YYNGEE. The CDR3 coding sequence is TGTGCCAGCAGCGCCCATCAGGGACCCACTGAAGCTTTCTTT. Protein: CASSAHQGPTEAFF.

This chain uses TRBV6-5 with TRBJ1-1; 7 nucleotides agree with TRBD1. V lost 3 bases and J lost 6; bases outside the gene matches: 7. CDR1 and CDR2 (germline): MNHEY, SVGAGI. The CDR3 spans 14 residues. Here the CDR3 DNA reads TGTGCCAGCAGTTATAGCGCAGGGGGGGCTGAAGCTTTCTTT. It encodes CASSYSAGGAEAFF.

J is TRBJ2-1 and V is TRBV20-1; D unresolved. Germline assignment: CDR1 DFQATT and CDR2 SNEGSKA (reference sequence). The CDR3 consists of 13 residues. Trimming removed 3 bases at V and 6 bases at J, with 12 bases between. The CDR3 spells CSASFRNLNEQFF. DNA of the CDR3: TGCAGTGCTAGTTTCAGAAATCTCAATGAGCAGTTCTTC.